A selection of T cell receptor beta chains follows, all from one sample in a study of shared clonotypes between healthy human individuals. Some clones are missing from TCRdb's copy, which holds only in-frame ones; the method was immunoSEQ multiplex PCR. The sample carries more than 2,000,000 clones, 85% to 95% recorded once. Sequenced sample: naive CD4+ T cells sorted from blood. These receptors all stem from a man younger than 30 in good health. The CDR3 runs from the conserved cysteine through the conserved F or W. Each record gives: V gene, D gene, J gene, clone size, CDR3 DNA, CDR3 protein. A D gene is named only where the DNA matches it firmly. Clone size is stated in some rows and not others, as once, few, many or a class when expanded.

TRBV30,NA,TRBJ2-5,NA,TGTGCCTGGAGTGGGTCCCCAGAGACCCAGTACTTC,CAWSGSPETQYF
TRBV5-1,NA,TRBJ2-3,NA,TGCGCCAGCAGCCCGACGGGTGGGAGCACAGATACGCAGTATTTT,CASSPTGGSTDTQYF
TRBV5-4,TRBD1,TRBJ1-5,NA,TGTGCCAGCAGCCTGGGACAGCCAGTTTATAGCAATCAGCCCCAGCATTTT,CASSLGQPVYSNQPQHF
TRBV7-3,TRBD1,TRBJ2-3,NA,TGTGCCAGCAGCCCACCGGGACAGGGGTCCACAGATACGCAGTATTTT,CASSPPGQGSTDTQYF
TRBV7-9,NA,TRBJ2-1,few,TGTGCCAGCACGGGCGGGGCAGGGGTCGACAATGAGCAGTTCTTC,CASTGGAGVDNEQFF
TRBV7-8,NA,TRBJ1-2,NA,TGTGCCAGCAGCTTAGCACGGGAATATGGCTACACCTTC,CASSLAREYGYTF
TRBV14,NA,TRBJ2-5,NA,TGTGCCAGCAGCCCCGACACAAAAGAGACCCAGTACTTC,CASSPDTKETQYF
TRBV29-1,NA,TRBJ2-4,NA,TGCAGCGTGGGGGAAGGGAACATTCAGTACTTC,CSVGEGNIQYF
TRBV6-5,NA,TRBJ1-2,NA,TGTGCCAGCAGTAGGACGGGTAACTATGGCTACACCTTC,CASSRTGNYGYTF
TRBV30,TRBD2,TRBJ2-1,NA,TGTGCCTGGAGACTAGCGGGAGATGCGGCGAATGAGCAGTTCTTC,CAWRLAGDAANEQFF
TRBV7-9,NA,TRBJ2-1,NA,TGTGCCAGCACTCATGGGACCATCGTCAATGAGCAGTTCTTC,CASTHGTIVNEQFF
TRBV2,NA,TRBJ2-5,NA,TGTGCCGGGGGGAGGACAGTGAAAGAGACCCAGTACTTC,CAGGRTVKETQYF
TRBV13,TRBD1,TRBJ2-7,NA,TGTGCCAGCAGCTGGGGACAGGGCGAAAACTACGAGCAGTACTTC,CASSWGQGENYEQYF
TRBV5-6,TRBD2,TRBJ2-7,NA,TGTGCCAGCAGGCGGACTAGCGAGGCCTACGAGCAGTACTTC,CASRRTSEAYEQYF
TRBV18,NA,TRBJ1-6,once,TGTGCCAGCTCACCGGATGGGGGCTATAATTCACCCCTCCACTTT,CASSPDGGYNSPLHF
TRBV5-1,NA,TRBJ2-7,NA,TGCGCCAGCAGCTTGGACGGTAGCGGCTACGAGCAGTACTTC,CASSLDGSGYEQYF